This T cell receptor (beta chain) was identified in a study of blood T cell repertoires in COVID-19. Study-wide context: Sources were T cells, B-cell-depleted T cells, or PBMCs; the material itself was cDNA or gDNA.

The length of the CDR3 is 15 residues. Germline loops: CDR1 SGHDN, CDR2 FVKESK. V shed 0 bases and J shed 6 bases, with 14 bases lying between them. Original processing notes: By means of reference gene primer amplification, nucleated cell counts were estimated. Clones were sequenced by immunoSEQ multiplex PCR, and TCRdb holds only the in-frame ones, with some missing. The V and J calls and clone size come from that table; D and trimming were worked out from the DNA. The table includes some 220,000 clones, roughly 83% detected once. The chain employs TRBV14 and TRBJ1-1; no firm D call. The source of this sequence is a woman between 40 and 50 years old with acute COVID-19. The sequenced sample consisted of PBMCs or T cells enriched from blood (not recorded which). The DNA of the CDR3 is TGTGCCAGCAGCCAAGAAGGCAGGCCAAACGCTGAAGCTTTCTTT. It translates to CASSQEGRPNAEAFF. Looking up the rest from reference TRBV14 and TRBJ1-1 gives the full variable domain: EAGVTQFPSHSVIEKGQTVTLRCDPISGHDNLYWYRRVMGKEIKFLLHFVKESKQDESGMPNNRFLAERTGGTYSTLKVQPAELEDSGVYFCASSQEGRPNAEAFFGQGTRLTVV.